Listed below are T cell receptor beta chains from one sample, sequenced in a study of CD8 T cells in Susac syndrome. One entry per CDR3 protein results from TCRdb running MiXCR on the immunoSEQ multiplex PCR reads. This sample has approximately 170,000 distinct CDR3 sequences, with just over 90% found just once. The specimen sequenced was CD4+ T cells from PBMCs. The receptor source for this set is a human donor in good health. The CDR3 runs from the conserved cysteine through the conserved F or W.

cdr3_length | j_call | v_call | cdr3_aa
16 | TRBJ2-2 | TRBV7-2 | CASSTGLRGSTGELFF
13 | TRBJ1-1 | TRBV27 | CASSLLWNTEAFF
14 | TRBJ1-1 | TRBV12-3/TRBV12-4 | CASSLSQMNTEAFF
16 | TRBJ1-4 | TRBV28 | CASSLNQGPTQEKLFF
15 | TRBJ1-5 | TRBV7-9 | CASSLLGSGSQPQHF
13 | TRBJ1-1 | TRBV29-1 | CSVEDPGNTEAFF
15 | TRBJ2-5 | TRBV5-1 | CASSYGTGNQETQYF
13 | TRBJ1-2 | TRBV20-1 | CSARDSINYGYTF
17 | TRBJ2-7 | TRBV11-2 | CASSSPFIAGAYYEQYF
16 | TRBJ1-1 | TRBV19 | CASSILLGKRATEAFF
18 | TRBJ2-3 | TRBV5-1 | CASSLYSRTGDLTDTQYF
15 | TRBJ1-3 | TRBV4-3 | CASSKGTGTGNTIYF
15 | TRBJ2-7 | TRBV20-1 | CSALPGTREVIEQYF
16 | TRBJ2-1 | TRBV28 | CASSLPPGTGGGEQFF
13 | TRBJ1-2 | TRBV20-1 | CSARPGQDRGYTF
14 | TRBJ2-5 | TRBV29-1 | CSVLILQGAETQYF
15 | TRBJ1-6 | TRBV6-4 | CASSDSAKGNSPLHF
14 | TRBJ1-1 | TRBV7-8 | CASSLTPGNTEAFF
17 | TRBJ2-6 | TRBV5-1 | CASRPDRRSSGANVLTF
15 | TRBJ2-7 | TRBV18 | CASSPFEGQDYEQYF
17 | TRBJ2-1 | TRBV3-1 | CASSQAGRQHPYNEQFF
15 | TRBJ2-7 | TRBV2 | CASNLAGTGPSEQYF
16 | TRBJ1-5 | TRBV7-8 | CASSLSGTGADQPQHF
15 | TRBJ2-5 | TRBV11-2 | CASSLWKGAAETQYF
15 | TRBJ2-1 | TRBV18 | CASSQLAGGQGEQFF
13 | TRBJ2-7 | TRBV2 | CASSIQGNYEQYF
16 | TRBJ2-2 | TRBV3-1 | CASSHSGVAGTGELFF
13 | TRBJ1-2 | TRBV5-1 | CASRAGTGIGYTF
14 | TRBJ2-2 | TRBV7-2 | CASTFGGQTGELFF
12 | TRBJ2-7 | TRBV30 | CAWSVLTGGQYF
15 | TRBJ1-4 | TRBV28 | CASSSYSATNEKLFF
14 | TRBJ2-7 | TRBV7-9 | CASSLSAADYEQYF